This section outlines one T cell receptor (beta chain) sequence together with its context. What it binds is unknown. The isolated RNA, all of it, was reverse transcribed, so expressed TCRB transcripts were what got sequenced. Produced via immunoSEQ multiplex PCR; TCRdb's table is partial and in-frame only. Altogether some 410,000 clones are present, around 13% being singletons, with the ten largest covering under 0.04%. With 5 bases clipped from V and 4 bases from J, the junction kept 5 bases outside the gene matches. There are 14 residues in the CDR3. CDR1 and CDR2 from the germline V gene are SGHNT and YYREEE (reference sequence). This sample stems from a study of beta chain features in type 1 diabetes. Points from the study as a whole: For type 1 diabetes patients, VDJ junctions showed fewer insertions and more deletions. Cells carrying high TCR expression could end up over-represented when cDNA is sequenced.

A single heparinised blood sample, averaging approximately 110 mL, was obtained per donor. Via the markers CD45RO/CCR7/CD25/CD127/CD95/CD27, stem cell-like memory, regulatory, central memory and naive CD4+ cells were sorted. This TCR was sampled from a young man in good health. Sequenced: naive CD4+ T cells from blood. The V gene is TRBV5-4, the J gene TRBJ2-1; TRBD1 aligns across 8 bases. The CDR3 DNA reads TGTGCCAGCAGTTTACGGACAGGGTACAATGAGCAGTTCTTC. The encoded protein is CASSLRTGYNEQFF.